This TCR beta chain was observed in a study of blood T cell repertoires in COVID-19. Turning to the study itself: In each case, the material was cDNA or gDNA derived from T cells, B-cell-depleted T cells, or PBMCs.

Sequencing was performed with immunoSEQ multiplex PCR; in TCRdb, only in-frame clones are kept and a portion is missing. The data hold around 200,000 clones, with over 75% observed a single time. This receptor was identified in an elderly woman with acute or convalescent COVID-19. Sequenced sample: peripheral blood.

The CDR3 DNA reads TGCGCCAGCACCGACAGGGCGTCTGGAAACACCATATATTTT. As protein: CASTDRASGNTIYF. This chain uses TRBV5-1 with TRBJ1-3; TRBD1 agrees at 7 bases. The CDR3 length is 14 residues. The junction had 4 bases not matched to a gene; V was cut back by 6 bases and J by 1 base. The germline V gene has CDR1 SGHRS and CDR2 YFSETQ.